The rows below give T cell receptor beta chains drawn from one sample of a study of cytotoxic CD8 clonotypes in ibrutinib-treated CLL. This table comes from immunoSEQ multiplex PCR, and its TCRdb copy is limited to in-frame clones, with some not included. Of around 160,000 clones detected, approximately 90% appear once; the ten largest clones hold approximately 3%. The sample was PBMCs, taken at disease progression, from a patient treated with ibrutinib. These receptor sequences come from a human donor with chronic lymphocytic leukemia. Both conserved end residues are part of each CDR3. A D gene is named only where the DNA matches it firmly. Not every row has a clone size; where given, it reads once, few, many or a size class.

D gene	clone size	V gene	J gene	CDR3 DNA	CDR3 protein
TRBD1	-	TRBV7-8	TRBJ1-2	TGTGCCAGCAGACTGGGGGGACAGGGGACGAATGGCTACACCTTC	CASRLGGQGTNGYTF
TRBD1	-	TRBV5-1	TRBJ2-7	TGCGCCAGCAGCTTGACTCCTTCAGACAGGGGGAGAGACGAGCAGTACTTC	CASSLTPSDRGRDEQYF
TRBD1	-	TRBV29-1	TRBJ2-5	TGCAGCGTACGCGACAGGGCCCACCAAGAGACCCAGTACTTC	CSVRDRAHQETQYF
-	-	TRBV6-5	TRBJ2-1	TGTGCCAGCAGTTACGGTATTAGGGGGATGGATGAGCAGTTCTTC	CASSYGIRGMDEQFF
TRBD1	-	TRBV10-3	TRBJ1-2	TGTGCCACGAAAACCGGGACAGATAACTATGGCTACACCTTC	CATKTGTDNYGYTF
-	-	TRBV5-4	TRBJ2-1	TGTGCCAGCAGCTTGAGAGCGCCCGCCAACAATGAGCAGTTCTTC	CASSLRAPANNEQFF
TRBD2	-	TRBV27	TRBJ2-1	TGTGCCAGCAGCACATTTCGTAGCGGGATATACAATGAGCAGTTCTTC	CASSTFRSGIYNEQFF
-	-	TRBV28	TRBJ2-3	TGTGCCAGCAGTTCGGACCCGTATACGCAGTATTTT	CASSSDPYTQYF
-	-	TRBV7-6	TRBJ2-7	TGTGCCAGCAGCCCGCTGTCCAACGGCGGCGCCTACGAGCAGTACTTC	CASSPLSNGGAYEQYF
TRBD1	-	TRBV28	TRBJ2-7	TGTGCCAGCAGCTTGACGGGACAGGCGAGGAACGAGCAGTACTTC	CASSLTGQARNEQYF
-	-	TRBV13	TRBJ2-7	TGTGCCAGCAGCTTGACCAGTTCCTACGAGCAGTACTTC	CASSLTSSYEQYF
-	few	TRBV4-2	TRBJ1-2	TGTGCCAGCAGCCAAAACTCAGCCAACAACTATGGCTACACCTTC	CASSQNSANNYGYTF
TRBD2	-	TRBV28	TRBJ2-7	TGTGCCAGCAGCCGACTAGCGCCCTACGAGCAGTACTTC	CASSRLAPYEQYF
-	-	TRBV19	TRBJ1-3	TGTGCCAGCCTCACTCCAGGGTTGCTGAACACCATATATTTT	CASLTPGLLNTIYF
TRBD2	many	TRBV6-5	TRBJ2-1	TGTGCCAGCAGTGGAGCGGGGAACTACAATGAGCAGTTCTTC	CASSGAGNYNEQFF
TRBD2	-	TRBV5-4	TRBJ2-3	TGTGCCAGCAGCTTGCTCGCGGGAGTAGGCCCAGATACGCAGTATTTT	CASSLLAGVGPDTQYF
TRBD2	-	TRBV10-3	TRBJ2-7	TGTGCCATCAGCCACCCTACCTCGGCGGGAGACTACGAGCAGTACTTC	CAISHPTSAGDYEQYF
-	-	TRBV27	TRBJ1-2	TGTGCCAGCAGTTTACACCCCAGGATCTCCTATGGCTACACCTTC	CASSLHPRISYGYTF
-	once	TRBV19	TRBJ2-7	TGTGCCAGTAGTGCGAACCCGGGAACCTACGAGCAGTACTTC	CASSANPGTYEQYF
TRBD2	once	TRBV19	TRBJ2-1	TGTGCCAGTAGTAACGGACTAGCGAAGCGCGATGAGCAGTTCTTC	CASSNGLAKRDEQFF
TRBD1	-	TRBV25-1	TRBJ1-4	TGTGCCAGCACCCCGACGTTGGACAGGGGGCTTCCTAATGAAAAACTGTTTTTT	CASTPTLDRGLPNEKLFF
-	-	TRBV6-5	TRBJ2-7	TGTGCCAGCGGGGTCCACGAGCAGTACTTC	CASGVHEQYF
-	-	TRBV10-3	TRBJ1-1	TGTGCCATCAGTGAGTCAGAATACACTGAAGCTTTCTTT	CAISESEYTEAFF
-	-	TRBV7-9	TRBJ1-3	TGTGCCAGCAGCTTACCGAACTCCGGAAACACCATATATTTT	CASSLPNSGNTIYF
TRBD2	-	TRBV4-1	TRBJ2-1	TGCGCCAGCAGCCAAGATCCGGGCGGGAGACCCTACAATGAGCAGTTCTTC	CASSQDPGGRPYNEQFF
TRBD2	-	TRBV11-2	TRBJ2-2	TGTGCCAGCAGCCCCCCGGGGGGACTAGCGGGAGTCGGCGGGGAGCTGTTTTTT	CASSPPGGLAGVGGELFF
-	-	TRBV4-2	TRBJ1-1	TGTGCCAGCAGCCAAGCTAACAGGGCGCCCTTGGAAGCTTTCTTT	CASSQANRAPLEAFF
TRBD1	-	TRBV19	TRBJ1-1	TGTGCCAGTAGTATCGGGACAGGGGGAATGAACACTGAAGCTTTCTTT	CASSIGTGGMNTEAFF
TRBD1	-	TRBV7-2	TRBJ1-1	TGTGCCAGCAGCCCAGGGGGTACCAACACTGAAGCTTTCTTT	CASSPGGTNTEAFF
-	-	TRBV5-4	TRBJ2-7	TGTGCCAGCAGCTTAGGGGGGCAGGGGCCCTACGAGCAGTACTTC	CASSLGGQGPYEQYF
TRBD2	-	TRBV9	TRBJ2-1	TGTGCCAGCAGCGTAGGCGCGGGAGATTGGGAGCAGTTCTTC	CASSVGAGDWEQFF